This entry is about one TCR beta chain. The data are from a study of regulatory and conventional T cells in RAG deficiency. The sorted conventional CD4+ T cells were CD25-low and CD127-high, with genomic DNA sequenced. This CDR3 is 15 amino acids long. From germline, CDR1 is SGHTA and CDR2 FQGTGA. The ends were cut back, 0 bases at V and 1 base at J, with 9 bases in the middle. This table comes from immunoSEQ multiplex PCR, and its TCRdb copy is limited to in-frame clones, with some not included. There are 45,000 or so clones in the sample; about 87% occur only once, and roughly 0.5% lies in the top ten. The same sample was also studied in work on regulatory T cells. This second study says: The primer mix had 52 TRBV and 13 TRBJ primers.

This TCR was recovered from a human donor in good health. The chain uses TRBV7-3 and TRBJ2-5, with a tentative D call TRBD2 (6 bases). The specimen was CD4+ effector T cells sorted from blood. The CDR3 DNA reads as TGTGCCAGCAGCTTAACCGTGGGGGGCCAAGAGACCCAGTACTTC. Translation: CASSLTVGGQETQYF.